This paragraph covers one TCR beta chain sequence. The antigen remains unidentified. These data are taken from a study of human T cells and chemical hapten exposure. Study overall: Weekly administration of diphenylcyclopropenone to the scalp of patients continued throughout the roughly 25-week study. Study observations and caveats: It was expanded TCRs that formed significantly more large CDR3 similarity clusters than controls did.

The CDR3 is made up of 14 amino acids. Trimming left V 4 bases short and J 5 bases short, with 13 bases between. The V gene's germline CDR1 is SGHVS and CDR2 FQNEAQ. Stated time point: pre-sensitization, week 0. Indicated treatment: therapeutic diphenylcyclopropenone sensitization with weekly scalp DPC. Unique molecular identifiers were linked by the library to individual cDNA molecules. In the study's own analysis: Per-sample TCR counts ranged from 23,224 to 690,600, median around 88,000. TCRdb recomputed calls from the RACE reads with MiXCR, one row per CDR3 protein. TCRdb's processing, not the study's, gives the V and J calls here. Among under 110,000 distinct CDR3 sequences listed, more than 10% were seen once.

The material was whole blood, obtained in connection with sensitization to the hapten diphenylcyclopropenone (DPC). This sequence originates from a woman aged 50 to 65 with alopecia areata. Some clones in this sample may be carry-over from other donors' samples. The rearrangement joins TRBV7-8 to TRBJ2-3; D is unresolved. The CDR3 DNA follows: TGTGCCAGCAGCTGGGAATCCCGAGAAGATACGCAGTATTTT. Encoded protein: CASSWESREDTQYF. Looking up the rest from reference TRBV7-8 and TRBJ2-3 gives the full variable domain: GAGVSQSPRYKVAKRGQDVALRCDPISGHVSLFWYQQALGQGPEFLTYFQNEAQLDKSGLPSDRFFAERPEGSVSTLKIQRTQQEDSAVYLCASSWESREDTQYFGPGTRLTVL.